This T cell receptor (beta chain) was obtained from a study of shared clonotypes between healthy human individuals. Study-wide context: Sampling drew on donors who were a couple of women and a few men aged 18 to 49. CD4 naive and memory got three plates each, CD8 naive two, CD8 memory one.

V lost 0 bases, J lost 6 bases, and 8 bases stayed unmatched. The CDR3 loop spans 17 amino acids. The germline V gene has CDR1 KGHSH and CDR2 LQKENI. Generated by immunoSEQ multiplex PCR, the TCRdb table keeps only in-frame clones and is missing some. The repertoire has some 2,400,000 clones, under 97% of them found once; the top ten carry 0.1% to 0.15%. The source is a man aged 18-30 years in good health. The rearrangement joins TRBV18 to TRBJ2-1; 10 positions match TRBD1. Specimen: naive CD4+ T cells sorted from blood. Sample subset: CD45RA+ positively selected. The CDR3 region has the DNA TGTGCCAGCTCACCACCGTCCGGGACAGGGGTCCGCAATGAGCAGTTCTTC. Translating gives CASSPPSGTGVRNEQFF.